These T cell receptor beta chains were read from a single sample in a study of T cell changes during pregnancy in multiple sclerosis. Data came from immunoSEQ multiplex PCR; TCRdb stores just in-frame clones and leaves some out. The table records some 58,000 clones, around 96% of them present only once. Sample: CD8+ T cells from peripheral blood mononuclear cells, taken after pregnancy. Receptors were obtained from a female donor with multiple sclerosis, enrolled in a pregnancy study. Each CDR3 is given with its conserved first and last residue. Fields, in order: V gene, D gene, clone size, J gene, CDR3 DNA, CDR3 protein. The D gene is left open where the match is weak. Clone size, where shown, is once, few, many, or a class for clones that have expanded.

TRBV7-9	TRBD1	NA	TRBJ2-1	TGTGCCAGCAGCGATCTGAGGGGGCGCTCCTACAATGAGCAGTTCTTC	CASSDLRGRSYNEQFF
TRBV19	NA	NA	TRBJ2-2	TGTGCCAGTAGTATCCGGCCAGGGTTAGTCACCGGGGAGCTGTTTTTT	CASSIRPGLVTGELFF
TRBV2	NA	once	TRBJ2-7	TGTGCCAGCAAGGGCAGGGTAGACTACGAGCAGTACTTC	CASKGRVDYEQYF
TRBV27	NA	NA	TRBJ2-1	TGTGCCAGCAGTCCCCACGGAGTGACCTACAATGAGCAGTTCTTC	CASSPHGVTYNEQFF
TRBV5-1	TRBD2	NA	TRBJ2-7	TGCGCCAGCAGCTTCCAGACTAGCGGGACCTACGAGCAGTACTTC	CASSFQTSGTYEQYF
TRBV7-8	TRBD1	NA	TRBJ1-1	TGTGCCAGCAGCTTATTTGGACAGGCGAACACTGAAGCTTTCTTT	CASSLFGQANTEAFF
TRBV15	TRBD1	NA	TRBJ2-1	TGTGCCACCAGCAGGGAGAGGACAGGCCTAGTTAATGAGCAGTTCTTC	CATSRERTGLVNEQFF
TRBV19	TRBD1	NA	TRBJ1-1	TGTGCCAGTAGTATAGGGGACAGGGGCTCCACTGAAGCTTTCTTT	CASSIGDRGSTEAFF
TRBV7-6	TRBD1	NA	TRBJ1-2	TGTGCCAGCAGCCTGGGTGAGGGGGCCCCGCATGGCTACACCTTC	CASSLGEGAPHGYTF
TRBV4-1	TRBD1	NA	TRBJ2-1	TGCGCCAGCAGCCAATTTGGACAGGGGGCGCAGAATGAGCAGTTCTTC	CASSQFGQGAQNEQFF
TRBV7-9	NA	NA	TRBJ2-5	TGTGCCAGCAGCTTAGAATACACAGAGACCCAGTACTTC	CASSLEYTETQYF